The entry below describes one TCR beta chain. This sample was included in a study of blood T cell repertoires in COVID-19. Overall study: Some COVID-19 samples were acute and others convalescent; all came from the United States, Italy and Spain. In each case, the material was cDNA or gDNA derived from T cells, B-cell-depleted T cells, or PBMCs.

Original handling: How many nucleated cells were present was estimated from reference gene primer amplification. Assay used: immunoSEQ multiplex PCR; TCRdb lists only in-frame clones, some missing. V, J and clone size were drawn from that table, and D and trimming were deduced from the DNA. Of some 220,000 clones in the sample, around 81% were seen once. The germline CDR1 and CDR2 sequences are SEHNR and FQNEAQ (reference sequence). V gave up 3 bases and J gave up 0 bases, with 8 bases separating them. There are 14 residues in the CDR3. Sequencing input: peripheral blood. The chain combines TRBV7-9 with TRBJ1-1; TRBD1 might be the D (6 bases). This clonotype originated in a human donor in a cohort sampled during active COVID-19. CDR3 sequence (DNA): TGTGCCAGCAGCTTCGGACAGCTGAACACTGAAGCTTTCTTT. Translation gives CASSFGQLNTEAFF.